This T cell receptor beta chain appears in the sequencing data of a study of chemoradiotherapy in HPV16-positive cancers. Overall study context: Functional T-cell assays on a couple of HPV16-positive patients' cells defined candidate HPV-specific clones and common TCR motifs.

Repertoires were sampled repeatedly during chemoradiotherapy. The study, taken as a whole, reports: During treatment, candidate HPV-specific clones and E7-related motifs expanded in tumor.

V gave up 5 bases and J gave up 8 bases, with 18 bases separating them. Looked up from germline, CDR1 is SGHNT and CDR2 is YYREEE (reference sequence). The CDR3 runs 14 residues. Note on this clone: Its antigen is not identified.

Profiled with immunoSEQ multiplex PCR; TCRdb holds only in-frame clones, not every one. The sample consists of roughly 8,300 clones, roughly 85% of them appearing once. This chain connects TRBV5-4 to TRBJ2-3; D gene unclear. This clonotype was sampled from a human donor with HPV-associated anogenital cancer. The sequencing used blood, collected from a patient who underwent chemoradiotherapy. The CDR3 region has the DNA TGTGCCAGCAGTGAGTGGCGGCCCAGAGGTACGCAGTATTTT. Its translation is CASSEWRPRGTQYF.